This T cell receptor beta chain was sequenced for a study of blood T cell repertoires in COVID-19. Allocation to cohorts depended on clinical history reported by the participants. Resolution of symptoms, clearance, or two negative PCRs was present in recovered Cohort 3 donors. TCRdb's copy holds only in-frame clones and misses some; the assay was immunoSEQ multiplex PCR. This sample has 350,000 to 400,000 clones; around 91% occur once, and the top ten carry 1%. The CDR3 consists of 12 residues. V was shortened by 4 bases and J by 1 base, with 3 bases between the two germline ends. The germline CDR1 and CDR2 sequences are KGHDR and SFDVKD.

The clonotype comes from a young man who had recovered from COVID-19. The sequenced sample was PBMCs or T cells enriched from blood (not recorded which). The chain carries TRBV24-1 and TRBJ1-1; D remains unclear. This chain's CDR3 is CATSDQNTEAFF. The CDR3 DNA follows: TGTGCCACCAGTGACCAGAACACTGAAGCTTTCTTT.